Presented here are 5 T cell receptor beta chains from one specimen sequenced in a study of OX40 agonist ivuxolimab in advanced cancers. Generated by immunoSEQ multiplex PCR, the TCRdb table keeps only in-frame clones and is missing some. The sample records tens of thousands of clones, more than 75% being singletons. The sample here was CD4+ or CD8+ T cells sorted from blood, taken in a trial of the OX40 agonist ivuxolimab. Receptors were obtained from an adult with an advanced solid tumor such as melanoma, head and neck, liver or kidney cancer.

The chain links TRBV13 to TRBJ2-5; 8 bases agree with TRBD1. With V trimmed by 0 bases and J by 3 bases, 3 bases remained unmatched. Germline CDR1 PRHDT, CDR2 FYEKMQ (reference sequence). This CDR3 spans 15 amino acids. The CDR3 nucleotides are TGTGCCAGCAGCTTAGGTGGACAGGGCAAAGAGACCCAGTACTTC. It translates to CASSLGGQGKETQYF.

The chain recombines TRBV10-3 with TRBJ1-5; D may be TRBD1 (6 bases). This CDR3 contains 15 residues. V dropped 3 bases and J dropped 4 bases, with 13 bases sitting between them. Germline-derived CDR1 and CDR2 are ENHRY and SYGVKD. The CDR3 region is CAISELEGENQPQHF. For the CDR3, the DNA is TGTGCCATCAGTGAACTGGAGGGGGAGAATCAGCCCCAGCATTTT.

The rearrangement uses TRBV5-5 and TRBJ1-4, with D hard to call. The V end was cut by 1 base, the J end by 6 bases, with 7 bases between. Looked up from germline, CDR1 is SGHKS and CDR2 is YYEKEE (reference sequence). The CDR3 consists of 13 residues. CDR3 sequence (DNA): TGTGCCAGCAGCTTGAGAAGGGATGAAAAACTGTTTTTT. This gives the protein CASSLRRDEKLFF.

The chain links TRBV10-3 to TRBJ1-2, with 7 bases aligning to TRBD1. The CDR3 length is 14 residues. The germline V gene has CDR1 ENHRY and CDR2 SYGVKD. V shed 6 bases and J 4 bases; nucleotides not matched to a gene: 8. The CDR3 protein is CAIRTGEGAYGYTF. The CDR3 DNA reads as TGTGCCATCAGAACAGGGGAGGGGGCCTATGGCTACACCTTC.

The chain uses TRBV6-4 and TRBJ2-2; D is perhaps TRBD2 (6 bases). Between the trimmed V and J ends, which lost 2 bases and 5 bases, there was a span of 6 bases. Germline lookup yields CDR1 MRHNA and CDR2 SNTAGT. The CDR3 extends over 13 amino acids. The CDR3 coding sequence is TGTGCCAGCAGTGACGGAGGGACCGGGGAGCTGTTTTTT. Encoded protein: CASSDGGTGELFF.